Listed here are 22 T cell receptor beta chains from one sample, sequenced in a study of Graves' ophthalmopathy and Graves' hyperthyroidism. For repertoire sequencing, the TCR beta CDR3 regions were amplified from RNA transcripts. An opening RT-PCR round employed HTBI primers and preceded a second-round multiplex PCR. MiXCR, run by TCRdb on the multiplex PCR reads, gives a single entry per CDR3 protein. The repertoire holds around 1.1 million distinct CDR3 sequences, with 35% to 40% as singletons. The sample was peripheral blood or thyroid tissue (not recorded which). The source of these receptors is an adult man with Graves' hyperthyroidism.

At least ten counts were recorded for this clonotype. The chain combines TRBV19 with TRBJ1-4; 8 bases agree with TRBD1. The germline V gene encodes CDR1 LNHDA and CDR2 SQIVND (reference sequence). CDR3 length: 15 amino acids. The ends lost 5 bases at V and 5 bases at J; junction bases unmatched: 7. CDR3 bases: TGTGCCAGTAGTCGGCGACAGGGGCGGAATGAAAAACTGTTTTTT. Translating it yields CASSRRQGRNEKLFF.

Here the CDR3 reads CASSYSQGQGQKALHF. For the CDR3, the DNA is TGTGCCAGCAGTTACTCCCAGGGACAGGGACAGAAGGCCCTCCACTTT. The V and J genes are TRBV6-5 and TRBJ1-6; 9 positions agree with TRBD1. Germline trimming cut 0 bases from V and 14 bases from J; bases unmatched to any gene: 11. From germline, CDR1 is MNHEY and CDR2 SVGAGI. This CDR3 contains 16 residues.

In this sample, this clonotype turned up many times. The V gene is TRBV19, the J gene TRBJ1-1; maybe TRBD1 (5 bases). The CDR3 is 16 amino acids. Germline CDR1 reads LNHDA; CDR2 reads SQIVND (reference sequence). V lost 3 bases to trimming and J lost 1 base, with 15 bases between them. The DNA of the CDR3 is TGTGCCAGTAGTATCTTTTCAGTCCAGGGGAACACTGAAGCTTTCTTT. It encodes CASSIFSVQGNTEAFF. The full variable domain, its missing parts supplied by reference TRBV19 and TRBJ1-1, is DGGITQSPKYLFRKEGQNVTLSCEQNLNHDAMYWYRQDPGQGLRLIYYSQIVNDFQKGDIAEGYSVSREKKESFPLTVTSAQKNPTAFYLCASSIFSVQGNTEAFFGQGTRLTVV.

A note on this clonotype: A much larger clone differs by one base, so this may be a read error. J is TRBJ2-7 and V is TRBV9; D perhaps matches TRBD2 (6 bases). The germline V gene encodes CDR1 SGDLS and CDR2 YYNGEE. This CDR3 region has 13 residues. The CDR3 protein is CASSGRAGYGQYF. CDR3 nucleotides: TGTGCCAGCAGCGGGAGGGCCGGTTACGGGCAGTACTTC.

V gene TRBV5-1 combines with J gene TRBJ2-2; the D gene is possibly TRBD2 (7 bases). The germline V gene encodes CDR1 SGHRS and CDR2 YFSETQ. The CDR3 loop spans 16 amino acids. Trimming took off 4 bases at V and 2 bases at J, with 15 bases between the two ends. CDR3 DNA: TGCGCCAGCAGCCCGGGGGGCAGACCAAACACCGGGGAGCTGTTTTTT. Translation gives CASSPGGRPNTGELFF.

This clonotype was observed a few times. In DNA, the CDR3 is TGTGCCAGCAGCACCCTGACAGGGACGATCGGGGAGCTGTTTTTT. Translating gives CASSTLTGTIGELFF. This chain connects TRBV7-2 to TRBJ2-2, with 7 bases that match TRBD1. The CDR3 has 15 amino acids. Per germline, CDR1 SGHTA and CDR2 FQGNSA. The junction had 10 bases not matched to a gene; V was cut back by 5 bases and J by 7 bases.

This clonotype was seen repeatedly, ten times or more. The chain joins TRBV7-9 to TRBJ1-2, with no clear D. This CDR3 spans 10 amino acids. The V gene's germline CDR1 is SEHNR and CDR2 FQNEAQ (reference sequence). V gave up 5 bases and J gave up 11 bases, with 9 bases separating them. The CDR3 DNA is TGTGCCAGCAGCCCCCCCGGGTACACCTTC. This gives the protein CASSPPGYTF.

The rearrangement uses TRBV11-2 and TRBJ1-5; a weak D match, TRBD1 (5 bases). This CDR3 contains 15 residues. CDR1 and CDR2 from the germline V gene are SGHAT and FQNNGV. V gave up 5 bases and J gave up 5 bases, with 16 bases separating them. The CDR3 region is CASSQGLQGHQPQHF. The CDR3 nucleotides are TGTGCCAGCAGCCAAGGGTTGCAGGGACATCAGCCCCAGCATTTT.

The V call is TRBV7-8, the J call TRBJ2-2; 10 bases are shared with TRBD1. Germline CDR1 and CDR2: SGHVS and FQNEAQ. The CDR3 spans 16 residues. V lost 4 bases and J lost 2; bases outside the gene matches: 4. Here the CDR3 reads CASSSPTGGNTGELFF. The CDR3 DNA is TGTGCCAGCAGCTCTCCGACAGGGGGCAACACCGGGGAGCTGTTTTTT.

The chain couples TRBV4-1 to TRBJ1-2; D might be TRBD1 (6 bases). Germline loops: CDR1 MGHRA, CDR2 YSYEKL. The CDR3 sequence is 16 residues long. Trimming removed 0 bases from V and 7 bases from J, with 18 bases in between. In DNA form, the CDR3 reads TGCGCCAGCAGCCAAGATGGTTGGGGGGCGCATAGTGGCTACACCTTC. It yields the protein CASSQDGWGAHSGYTF.

This clonotype was seen repeatedly, ten times or more. The V and J genes are TRBV27 and TRBJ1-6, with D possibly being TRBD1 (5 bases). This CDR3 contains 12 residues. The V end lost 7 bases, the J end lost 10 bases, and 11 bases lay between the germline ends. The germline CDR1 and CDR2 sequences are MNHEY and SMNVEV (reference sequence). The CDR3 loop is CASTLRGSPLHF. CDR3 coding DNA: TGTGCCAGCACCCTCCGGGGGTCACCCCTCCACTTT.

This clonotype appeared many times. The V and J genes are TRBV24-1 and TRBJ1-1; possible D gene TRBD1, 6 bases. CDR3 size: 12 residues. V was pared by 7 bases and J by 2 bases, with 7 bases between. In germline, CDR1 is KGHDR, CDR2 SFDVKD. The CDR3, as DNA: TGTGCCACCAGGGACAGCAACACTGAAGCTTTCTTT. Residues: CATRDSNTEAFF.

This clonotype was counted a few times. The DNA for the CDR3 is TGCGCCAGCAGTGAGTCGAGCACGAATGGCTACACCTTC. This gives the protein CASSESSTNGYTF. The chain links TRBV10-2 to TRBJ1-2; D not resolved. The CDR3 runs 13 residues. Germline CDR1 and CDR2: WSHSY and SAAADI. V dropped 0 bases and J dropped 6 bases, with 8 bases sitting between them.

The V call is TRBV19, the J call TRBJ1-2; maybe TRBD1 (6 bases). With 7 bases removed from V and 5 bases from J, the gap between germline ends came to 14 bases. The CDR3 contains 13 residues. Germline CDR1 is LNHDA and CDR2 is SQIVND (reference sequence). The CDR3 region has the DNA TGTGCCAGTACGGGGGCTCGGGGTTATGGCTACACCTTC. Translating it yields CASTGARGYGYTF.

This rearrangement joins TRBV10-3 to TRBJ1-1; TRBD1 might be the D (5 bases). CDR3 size: 11 residues. The V and J ends lost 6 bases and 8 bases respectively, with 10 bases between them. Germline values: CDR1 ENHRY, CDR2 SYGVKD. CDR3 bases: TGTGCCATCAGGCCAGGGAGGGAAGCTTTCTTT. This gives the protein CAIRPGREAFF.

This clonotype has a handful of counts. This sequence joins TRBV11-2 and TRBJ1-6; D ambiguous. This CDR3 has 18 residues. V lost 0 bases and J 0 bases, leaving 12 bases between the germline ends. Germline assignment: CDR1 SGHAT and CDR2 FQNNGV. CDR3 in DNA: TGTGCCAGCAGCTTAGACCAGTGGAGGAGCTCCTATAATTCACCCCTCCACTTT. This sequence encodes CASSLDQWRSSYNSPLHF.

This clonotype was observed a handful of times. This CDR3 reads CASSLGEAARYEQYF. The CDR3 DNA reads as TGTGCCAGCAGCTTAGGGGAGGCAGCGCGCTACGAGCAGTACTTC. The chain is built from TRBV13 and TRBJ2-7; possible D gene TRBD2, 5 bases. The CDR3 runs to 15 residues. Germline V gene data show CDR1 as PRHDT and CDR2 as FYEKMQ (reference sequence). With 0 bases removed from V and 3 bases from J, the gap between germline ends came to 12 bases.

The table lists this clonotype with many counts. The chain carries TRBV19 and TRBJ1-2; tentatively, D is TRBD1 (5 bases). Germline V gives CDR1 LNHDA, CDR2 SQIVND (reference sequence). V dropped 8 bases and J dropped 5 bases, with 18 bases sitting between them. CDR3 length equals 14 residues. The CDR3 DNA reads as TGTGCCAGTGGACCTCCGGGGCAGGCATATGGCTACACCTTC. The encoded protein is CASGPPGQAYGYTF.

Worth noting for this clonotype: The CDR3 end shows no conserved phenylalanine or tryptophan, and so a read error is likely. J is TRBJ1-2 and V is TRBV5-6; no clear D gene. V was shortened by 0 bases and J by 0 bases, with 9 bases between the two germline ends. Germline lookup yields CDR1 SGHDT and CDR2 YYEEEE. The CDR3 totals 15 residues. The CDR3 region is CASSLAFGTNYGYTS. In nucleotides, the CDR3 is TGTGCCAGCAGCTTGGCCTTTGGGACTAACTATGGCTACACCTCC.

Many counts were recorded for this clonotype. The V gene is TRBV15, the J gene TRBJ2-5; D call uncertain. CDR1 is LNHNV and CDR2 is YYDKDF in the germline V gene (reference sequence). The CDR3 has 14 residues. Trimming took 3 bases from V and 1 from J, leaving 9 bases between them. Written as DNA, the CDR3 is TGTGCCACCAGCAGGGAGCGCTTCCAAGAGACCCAGTACTTC. It codes for CATSRERFQETQYF.

This chain links TRBV7-9 with TRBJ2-7; 9 nucleotides agree with TRBD1. With 2 bases clipped from V and 6 bases from J, the junction kept 8 bases outside the gene matches. Germline assignment: CDR1 SEHNR and CDR2 FQNEAQ (reference sequence). The CDR3 contains 15 residues. The CDR3 reads CASSLMGTGFREQYF. CDR3 in DNA: TGTGCCAGCAGCTTAATGGGGACAGGGTTTCGCGAGCAGTACTTC.

This clonotype was seen at least ten times. J is TRBJ1-6 and V is TRBV6-5, with a possible D match to TRBD1 (5 bases). The CDR3 has 13 amino acids. The ends were cut back, 7 bases at V and 9 bases at J, with 13 bases in the middle. The germline V gene encodes CDR1 MNHEY and CDR2 SVGAGI. In DNA form, the CDR3 reads TGTGCCAGCATCGCGACAGTTGGTTCACCCCTCCACTTT. It codes for CASIATVGSPLHF.